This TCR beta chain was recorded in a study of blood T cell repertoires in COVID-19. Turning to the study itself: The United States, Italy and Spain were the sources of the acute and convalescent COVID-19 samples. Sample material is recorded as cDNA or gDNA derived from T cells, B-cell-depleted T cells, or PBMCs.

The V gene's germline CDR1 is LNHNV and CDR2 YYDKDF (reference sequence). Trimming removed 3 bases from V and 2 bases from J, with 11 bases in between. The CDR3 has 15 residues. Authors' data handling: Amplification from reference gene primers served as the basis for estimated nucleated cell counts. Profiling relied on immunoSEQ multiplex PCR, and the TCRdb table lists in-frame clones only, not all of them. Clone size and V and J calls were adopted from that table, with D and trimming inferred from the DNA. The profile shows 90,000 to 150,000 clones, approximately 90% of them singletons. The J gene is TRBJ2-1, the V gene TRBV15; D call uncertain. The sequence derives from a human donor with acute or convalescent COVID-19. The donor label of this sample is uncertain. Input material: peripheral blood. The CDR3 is CATSSFLEPYNEQFF. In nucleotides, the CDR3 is TGTGCCACCAGCAGTTTCCTAGAACCCTACAATGAGCAGTTCTTC.